These 14 T cell receptor beta chains were all obtained from the same sample, sequenced in a study of beta chain features in type 1 diabetes. Study-level results: Moderately but significantly shorter TCRB CDR3s were found in Type 1 diabetes patients in all four CD4+ subsets.

These TCRs are of unknown antigen specificity. Investigators reverse transcribed all isolated RNA, so they sequenced expressed TCRB transcripts. Clones were sequenced by immunoSEQ multiplex PCR, and TCRdb holds only the in-frame ones, with some missing. The table includes roughly 730,000 clones, about an eighth detected once. Sequencing used naive CD4+ T cells from blood. The receptors stem from a man in his late teens or twenties with type 1 diabetes.

This clone was detected a few times. This rearrangement joins TRBV7-2 to TRBJ1-2; 7 bases map to TRBD1. Germline CDR1 is SGHTA and CDR2 is FQGNSA. This CDR3 has 15 amino acids. J was trimmed by 5 bases and V by 5 bases; bases with no gene match: 11. CDR3 region: CASSQGGTALYGYTF. DNA for the CDR3: TGTGCCAGCAGCCAAGGCGGGACAGCCCTTTATGGCTACACCTTC.

This clone was seen a handful of times. The chain carries TRBV7-9 and TRBJ2-3; tentative D call: TRBD2 (5 bases). The CDR3 runs to 15 residues. Trimming took off 4 bases at V and 1 base at J, with 12 bases between the two ends. Germline V gene sequence: CDR1 SEHNR, CDR2 FQNEAQ (reference sequence). The CDR3 DNA is TGTGCCAGCAGCTACCGGGGTAGCGGCACAGATACGCAGTATTTT. It encodes CASSYRGSGTDTQYF.

The sample holds a few counts of this clone. The chain links TRBV10-2 to TRBJ1-2; a weak D match, TRBD1 (6 bases). This CDR3 spans 12 amino acids. Germline V gene lookup returns CDR1 WSHSY and CDR2 SAAADI. Trimming removed 6 bases from V and 7 bases from J, with 12 bases in between. In DNA form, the CDR3 reads TGCGCCAGCAGAGCAGGGGCGGCTGGCTACACCTTC. This gives the protein CASRAGAAGYTF.

For this clone: The sample carries other DNA sequences with the same CDR3. The chain links TRBV7-2 to TRBJ1-5; 8 bases line up with TRBD1. With 4 bases clipped from V and 2 bases from J, the junction kept 1 base outside the gene matches. The germline gives CDR1 SGHTA, CDR2 FQGNSA. The CDR3 extends over 14 amino acids. CDR3 nucleotide sequence: TGTGCCAGCAGCTCGGGACAGGGCAATCAGCCCCAGCATTTT. Translating gives CASSSGQGNQPQHF.

The chain is built from TRBV5-1 and TRBJ1-5, with D hard to call. V was pared by 1 base and J by 8 bases, with 19 bases between. This CDR3 is 16 amino acids long. Germline assignment: CDR1 SGHRS and CDR2 YFSETQ. The DNA of the CDR3 is TGCGCCAGCAGCTTGAGGATAGCGGGCCCCGGGGAGCCCCAGCATTTT. Translated: CASSLRIAGPGEPQHF.

The chain links TRBV27 to TRBJ1-3, with unresolved D. CDR3 length: 14 residues. CDR1 and CDR2 (germline): MNHEY, SMNVEV (reference sequence). Trimming pared 5 bases from V and 4 bases from J, leaving 12 bases between. CDR3: CASSPAQKGNTIYF. The CDR3, as DNA: TGTGCCAGCAGTCCCGCCCAGAAGGGAAACACCATATATTTT.

The V gene is TRBV27, the J gene TRBJ1-1; D may be TRBD1 (5 bases). Trimming took off 2 bases at V and 5 bases at J, with 15 bases between the two ends. This CDR3 has 15 residues. Germline V gene lookup returns CDR1 MNHEY and CDR2 SMNVEV (reference sequence). CDR3 DNA sequence: TGTGCCAGCAGTTTAATAGGCAGGGTAGGGACTGAAGCTTTCTTT. Translating gives CASSLIGRVGTEAFF.

The rearrangement uses TRBV5-1 and TRBJ1-2; weak D call: TRBD1 (5 bases). The germline V gene has CDR1 SGHRS and CDR2 YFSETQ. Trimming pared 0 bases from V and 10 bases from J, leaving 13 bases between. CDR3 length: 13 amino acids. The CDR3 nucleotides read TGCGCCAGCAGCTTGGGACAGTTCGAGGACTACACCTTC. It translates to CASSLGQFEDYTF.

This clone was picked up a small number of times. The CDR3 DNA is TGTGCCAGCAGTTACTCCCTCACGGAGCCCAATCAGCCCCAGCATTTT. As protein: CASSYSLTEPNQPQHF. The J gene is TRBJ1-5, the V gene TRBV6-5, with unresolved D. Germline CDR1 and CDR2: MNHEY and SVGAGI. Trimming shortened V by 0 bases and J by 3 bases, and 12 bases separated the two germline ends. CDR3 length equals 16 residues.

This clone occurred a few times. The CDR3: CASSPRDSEPQHF. As DNA, the CDR3 is TGTGCCAGCAGCCCCCGGGACAGCGAGCCCCAGCATTTT. The rearrangement uses TRBV7-6 and TRBJ1-5; TRBD1 matches at 7 bases. The CDR3 runs 13 residues. J gave up 8 bases and V 5 bases, and 6 bases lay outside the gene matches. Looked up from germline, CDR1 is SGHVS and CDR2 is FNYEAQ.

This clone was observed a few times. The V call is TRBV27, the J call TRBJ1-2; TRBD1 is a possible D gene (6 bases). Trimming cost V 6 bases and J 8 bases, with 25 bases left between them. This CDR3 spans 16 amino acids. Germline CDR1 is MNHEY and CDR2 is SMNVEV (reference sequence). The CDR3 nucleotides read TGTGCCAGCAGCCCCTCATTAGGAGGGGGGCTTGGAGGCTACACCTTC. Translating gives CASSPSLGGGLGGYTF.

The genes are TRBV10-2 and TRBJ2-1; TRBD1 aligns across 7 bases. Germline loops: CDR1 WSHSY, CDR2 SAAADI. V was pared by 6 bases and J by 10 bases, with 9 bases of the junction left unmatched. CDR3 length equals 13 residues. CDR3 coding DNA: TGCGCCAGCAGACCAACAGGGGCAGGGGAGCAGTTCTTC. It translates to CASRPTGAGEQFF.

This clone came up a few times. This rearrangement joins TRBV6-1 to TRBJ1-2, with a weak D call TRBD1 (6 bases). The CDR3 is 12 amino acids. Germline CDR1 and CDR2: MNHNS and SASEGT. Trimming removed 6 bases at V and 4 bases at J, with 9 bases between. Here the CDR3 reads CASRDRGYGYTF. The CDR3 coding sequence is TGTGCCAGCAGGGACAGAGGCTATGGCTACACCTTC.

This clone was picked up a small number of times. The CDR3 region is CAISDPDRAGEQYF. The CDR3 bases are TGTGCCATCAGTGACCCGGACAGGGCGGGGGAGCAGTACTTC. This chain connects TRBV10-3 to TRBJ2-7, with 8 bases fitting TRBD1. Trimming cost V 3 bases and J 7 bases; bases outside gene matches: 8. CDR3 length: 14 residues. In germline, CDR1 is ENHRY, CDR2 SYGVKD.